In this sample, the clone carrying this T cell receptor (beta chain) turned up many times. Its antigen is not identified. The source of the sample is a study of spatial heterogeneity in lung cancer. General study results and limits: Tallies of expanded TCRs, which were sorted into ubiquitous and regional groups, correlated with counts of ubiquitous and regional nonsynonymous mutations, respectively. Tumor mutation counts were tracked by expanded intratumoral alpha and beta TCR counts.

TCRdb ran MiXCR on the 5' RACE reads and lists one entry per CDR3 protein. This table holds 9,000 to 13,000 distinct CDR3 sequences, around 10% found once. The sample's time point: sample taken at primary tumor resection. In each case, whole RNA from tumor, nontumor lung or frozen PBMC was sequenced unsorted. The CDR3 covers 14 residues. V was pared by 1 base and J by 0 bases, with 5 bases between. Germline-derived CDR1 and CDR2 are SGHNT and YYREEE (reference sequence). This TCR derives from a female donor with early-stage non-small cell lung cancer. Here the sequenced sample was lung tumor tissue, taken at surgery. V is TRBV5-4 and J is TRBJ2-1, with D hard to call. CDR3 region: CASSLRSSYNEQFF. The CDR3 region has the DNA TGTGCCAGCAGCTTGCGGAGCTCCTACAATGAGCAGTTCTTC.